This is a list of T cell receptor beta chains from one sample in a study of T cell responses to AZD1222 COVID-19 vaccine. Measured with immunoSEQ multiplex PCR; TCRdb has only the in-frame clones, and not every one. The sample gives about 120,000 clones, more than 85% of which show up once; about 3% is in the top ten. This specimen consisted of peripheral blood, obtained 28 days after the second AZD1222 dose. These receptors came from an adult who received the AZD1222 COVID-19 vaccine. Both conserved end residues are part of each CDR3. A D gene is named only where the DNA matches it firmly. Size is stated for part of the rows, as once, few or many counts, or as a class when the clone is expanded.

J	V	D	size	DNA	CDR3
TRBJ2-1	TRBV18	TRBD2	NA	TGTGCCAGCTCACCACGTTGGCGGGGGGGCTACAATGAGCAGTTCTTC	CASSPRWRGGYNEQFF
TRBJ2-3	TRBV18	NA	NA	TGTGCCAGCTCACTTTCTAGCGAGACAGATACGCAGTATTTT	CASSLSSETDTQYF
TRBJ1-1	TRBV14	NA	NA	TGTGCCAGCAGCCAGGGGGTGACCACTGAAGCTTTCTTT	CASSQGVTTEAFF
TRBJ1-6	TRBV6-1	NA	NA	TGTGCCAGCAGTGAAGGACCCGAATTCACCCCCCTCCACTTT	CASSEGPEFTPLHF
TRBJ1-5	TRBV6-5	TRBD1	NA	TGTGCCAGCAGGACAGGGAAAGAGCCCCAGCATTTT	CASRTGKEPQHF
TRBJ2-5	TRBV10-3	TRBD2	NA	TGTGCCATCAGTGACTTAGGGACTAGCAAGGAGACCCAGTACTTC	CAISDLGTSKETQYF
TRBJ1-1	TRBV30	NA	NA	TGTGCCTGCTCGGGGGTTACTGAAGCTTTCTTT	CACSGVTEAFF
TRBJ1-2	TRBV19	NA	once	TGTGCCAGTAGAATCGGGGCGGATGGCTACACCTTC	CASRIGADGYTF
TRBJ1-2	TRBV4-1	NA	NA	TGCGCCAGCAGCCAAGTAGGGCCGCTTGGGAGTTCTTATGGCTACACCTTC	CASSQVGPLGSSYGYTF
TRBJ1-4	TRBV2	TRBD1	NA	TGTGCCAGCAGTGGACAGGGGGCAGGTGAAAAACTGTTTTTT	CASSGQGAGEKLFF
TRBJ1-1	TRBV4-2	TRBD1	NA	TGTGCCAGCACCTCGGGACAGGTGAACACTGAAGCTTTCTTT	CASTSGQVNTEAFF
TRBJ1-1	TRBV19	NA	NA	TGTGCCAGTACCCTGGACAGACGGAACACTGAAGCTTTCTTT	CASTLDRRNTEAFF
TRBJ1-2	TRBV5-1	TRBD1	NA	TGCGCCAGCAGCGGGGGGACAGGGTATGGCTACACCTTC	CASSGGTGYGYTF
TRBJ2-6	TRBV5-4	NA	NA	TGTGCCAGCAGACCCGCCCACTCTGGGGCCAACGTCCTGACTTTC	CASRPAHSGANVLTF
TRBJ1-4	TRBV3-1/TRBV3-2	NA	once	TGTGCCAGCAGCCACAGGGATGAGGGGCAAAATGAAAAACTGTTTTTT	CASSHRDEGQNEKLFF
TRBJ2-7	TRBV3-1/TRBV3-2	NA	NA	TGTGCCAGCAGCCAAGAATCCTACGAGCAGTACTTC	CASSQESYEQYF
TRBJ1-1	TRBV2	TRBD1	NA	TGTGCCAGCAGTGGCGACAGGGGGCACACTGAAGCTTTCTTT	CASSGDRGHTEAFF
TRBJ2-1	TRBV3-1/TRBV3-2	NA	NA	TGTGCCAGCAGCCAAGATTTAGCCGGGGGTTCCAATGAGCAGTTCTTC	CASSQDLAGGSNEQFF
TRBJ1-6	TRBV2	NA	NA	TGTGCCAGCGTCGACAGCCAGGTCGGGGCCCTCCACTTT	CASVDSQVGALHF
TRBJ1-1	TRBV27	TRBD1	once	TGTGCCAGCAGTCCACTCGGACAGGTGAACACTGAAGCTTTCTTT	CASSPLGQVNTEAFF
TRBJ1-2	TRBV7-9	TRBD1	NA	TGTGCCAGCAGTCGCGACGGGGGACAGAATTATGGCTACACCTTC	CASSRDGGQNYGYTF
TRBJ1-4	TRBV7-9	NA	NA	TGTGCCAGCAGCTTATCGTTGGGTAGGACTGAAAAACTGTTTTTT	CASSLSLGRTEKLFF
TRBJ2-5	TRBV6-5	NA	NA	TGTGCCAGCAGGAGGGACGGGCTCTCCCAAGAGACCCAGTACTTC	CASRRDGLSQETQYF
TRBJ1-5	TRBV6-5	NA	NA	TGTGCCAGCAGCCTACGGAGCAATCAGCCCCAGCATTTT	CASSLRSNQPQHF